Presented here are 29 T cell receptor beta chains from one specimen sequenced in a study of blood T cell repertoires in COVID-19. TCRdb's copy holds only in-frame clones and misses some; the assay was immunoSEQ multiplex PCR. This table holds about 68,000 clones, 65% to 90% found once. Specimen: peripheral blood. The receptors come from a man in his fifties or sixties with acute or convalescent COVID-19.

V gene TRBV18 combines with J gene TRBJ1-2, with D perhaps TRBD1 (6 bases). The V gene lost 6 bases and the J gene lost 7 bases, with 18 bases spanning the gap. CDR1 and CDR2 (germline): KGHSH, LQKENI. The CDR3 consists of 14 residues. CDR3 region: CASSITGGGGGYTF. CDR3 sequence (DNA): TGTGCCAGCTCCATTACAGGCGGGGGCGGTGGCTACACCTTC.

The CDR3 coding sequence is TGTGCCATCACCAATGGGCTCTCCTACGAGCAGTACGTC. It yields the protein CAITNGLSYEQYV. This sequence joins TRBV2 and TRBJ2-7; no firm D call. The CDR3 extends over 13 amino acids. The ends were cut back, 10 bases at V and 0 bases at J, with 13 bases in the middle. The germline gives CDR1 SNHLY, CDR2 FYNNEI.

The CDR3 nucleotides are TGTGCCAGCAGCCCGCGTGTCGCTTCCGTCCTGTCTGGGGCCAACGTCCTGACTTTC. It codes for CASSPRVASVLSGANVLTF. J is TRBJ2-6 and V is TRBV3-1 (or the pseudogene TRBV3-2); D remains ambiguous. Germline V gene sequence: CDR1 LGHDT, CDR2 YNNKEL (reference sequence). The V end was cut by 4 bases, the J end by 1 base, with 20 bases between. This CDR3 comprises 19 residues.

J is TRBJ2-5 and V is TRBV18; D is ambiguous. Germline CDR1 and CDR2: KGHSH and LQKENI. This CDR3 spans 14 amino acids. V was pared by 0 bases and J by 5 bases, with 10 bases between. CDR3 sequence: CASSPPTARETQYF. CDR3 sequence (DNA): TGTGCCAGCTCACCACCCACCGCTAGGGAGACCCAGTACTTC.

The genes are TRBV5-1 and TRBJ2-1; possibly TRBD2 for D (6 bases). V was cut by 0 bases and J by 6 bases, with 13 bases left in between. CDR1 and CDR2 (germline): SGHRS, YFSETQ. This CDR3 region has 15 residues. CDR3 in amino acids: CASSLVRGMVNEQFF. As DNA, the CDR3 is TGCGCCAGCAGCTTGGTTCGGGGGATGGTCAATGAGCAGTTCTTC.

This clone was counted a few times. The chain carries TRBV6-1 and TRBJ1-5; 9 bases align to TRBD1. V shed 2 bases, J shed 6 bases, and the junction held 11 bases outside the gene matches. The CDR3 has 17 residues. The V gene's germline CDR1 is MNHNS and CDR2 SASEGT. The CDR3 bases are TGTGCCAGCAGTGAAAGATTCGGGACAGGGCGTAGTCAGCCCCAGCATTTT. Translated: CASSERFGTGRSQPQHF.

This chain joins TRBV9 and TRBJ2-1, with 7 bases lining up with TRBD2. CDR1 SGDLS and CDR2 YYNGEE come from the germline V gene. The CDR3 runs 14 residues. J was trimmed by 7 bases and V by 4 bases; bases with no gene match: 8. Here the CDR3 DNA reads TGTGCCAGCAGCCGGGGGGACTTCCCTAATGAGCAGTTCTTC. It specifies CASSRGDFPNEQFF.

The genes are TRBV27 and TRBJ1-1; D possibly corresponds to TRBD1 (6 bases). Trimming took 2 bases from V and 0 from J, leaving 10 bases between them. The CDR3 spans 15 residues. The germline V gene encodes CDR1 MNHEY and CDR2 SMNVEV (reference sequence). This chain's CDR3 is CASSLGAGVNTEAFF. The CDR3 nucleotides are TGTGCCAGCAGTTTAGGGGCAGGGGTGAACACTGAAGCTTTCTTT.

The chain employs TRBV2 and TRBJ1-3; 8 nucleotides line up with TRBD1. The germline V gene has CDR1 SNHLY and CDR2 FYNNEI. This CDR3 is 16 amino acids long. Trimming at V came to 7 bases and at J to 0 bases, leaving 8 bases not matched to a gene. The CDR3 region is CASIRDRRNSGNTIYF. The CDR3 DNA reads TGTGCCAGCATTCGGGACAGGCGGAACTCTGGAAACACCATATATTTT.

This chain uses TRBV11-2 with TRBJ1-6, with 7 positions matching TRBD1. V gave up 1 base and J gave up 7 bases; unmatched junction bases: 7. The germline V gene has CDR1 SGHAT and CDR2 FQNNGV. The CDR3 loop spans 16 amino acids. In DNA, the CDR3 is TGTGCCAGCAGCTTAGGACGGACAGGCGAAAATTCACCCCTCCACTTT. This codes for CASSLGRTGENSPLHF.

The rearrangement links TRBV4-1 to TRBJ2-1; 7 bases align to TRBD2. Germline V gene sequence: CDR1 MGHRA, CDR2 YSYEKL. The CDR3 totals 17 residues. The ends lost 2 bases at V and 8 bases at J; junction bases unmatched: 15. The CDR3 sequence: CASSQRLALNLPDEQFF. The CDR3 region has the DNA TGCGCCAGCAGCCAAAGACTAGCTTTGAATCTCCCGGATGAGCAGTTCTTC.

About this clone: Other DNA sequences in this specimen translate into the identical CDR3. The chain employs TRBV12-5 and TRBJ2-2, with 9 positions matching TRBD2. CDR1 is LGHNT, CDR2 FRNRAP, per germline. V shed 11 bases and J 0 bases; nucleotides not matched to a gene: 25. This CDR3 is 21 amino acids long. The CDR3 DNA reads TGTGCTCGGGGTCCCGGGCCTCGCGGGGGGGGCGGGACCTCGAACACCGGGGAGCTGTTTTTT. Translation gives CARGPGPRGGGGTSNTGELFF.

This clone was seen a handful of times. CDR3 amino acids: CATRSNLQGLYNEQFF. CDR3 bases: TGTGCCACCAGGTCCAACCTACAGGGGTTGTACAATGAGCAGTTCTTC. V gene TRBV15 combines with J gene TRBJ2-1; 7 positions agree with TRBD1. Germline V lookup: CDR1 LNHNV, CDR2 YYDKDF (reference sequence). The CDR3 loop spans 16 amino acids. V dropped 6 bases and J dropped 4; count of bases not matched to a gene: 12.

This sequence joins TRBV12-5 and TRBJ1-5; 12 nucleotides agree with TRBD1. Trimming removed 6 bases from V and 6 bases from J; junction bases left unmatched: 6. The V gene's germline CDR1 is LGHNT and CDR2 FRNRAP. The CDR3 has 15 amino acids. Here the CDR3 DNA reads TGTGCTAGTGGGAGGGACAGGGGGCGAGGTCAGCCCCAGCATTTT. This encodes CASGRDRGRGQPQHF.

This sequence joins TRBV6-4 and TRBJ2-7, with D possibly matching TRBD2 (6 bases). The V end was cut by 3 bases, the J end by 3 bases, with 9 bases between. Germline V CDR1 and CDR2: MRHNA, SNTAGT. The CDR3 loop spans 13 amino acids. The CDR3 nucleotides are TGTGCCAGCAGTGAAGGAGGGTTCTACGAGCAGTACTTC. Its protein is CASSEGGFYEQYF.

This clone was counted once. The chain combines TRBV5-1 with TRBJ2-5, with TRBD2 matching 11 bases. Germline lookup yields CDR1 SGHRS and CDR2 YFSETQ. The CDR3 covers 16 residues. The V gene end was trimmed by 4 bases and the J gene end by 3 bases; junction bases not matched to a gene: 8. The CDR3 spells CASSPLAGGNKETQYF. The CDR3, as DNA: TGCGCCAGCAGCCCCCTAGCGGGGGGAAATAAAGAGACCCAGTACTTC.

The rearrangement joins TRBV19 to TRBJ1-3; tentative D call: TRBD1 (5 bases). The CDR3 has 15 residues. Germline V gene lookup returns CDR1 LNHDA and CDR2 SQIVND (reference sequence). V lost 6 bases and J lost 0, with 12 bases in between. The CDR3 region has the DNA TGTGCCAGTAGCCGCGTGGGGCCCTCTGGAAACACCATATATTTT. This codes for CASSRVGPSGNTIYF.

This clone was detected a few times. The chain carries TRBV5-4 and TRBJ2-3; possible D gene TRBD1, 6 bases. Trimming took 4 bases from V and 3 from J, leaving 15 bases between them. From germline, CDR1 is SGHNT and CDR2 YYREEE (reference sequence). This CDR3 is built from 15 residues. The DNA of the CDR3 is TGTGCCAGCAGCAACGACAGGATGCGGACAGATACGCAGTATTTT. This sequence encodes CASSNDRMRTDTQYF.

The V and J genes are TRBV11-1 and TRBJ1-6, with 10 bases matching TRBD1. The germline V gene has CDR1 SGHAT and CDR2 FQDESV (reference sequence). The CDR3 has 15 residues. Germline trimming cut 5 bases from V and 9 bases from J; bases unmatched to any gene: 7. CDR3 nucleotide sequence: TGTGCCAGCAGCAACTCCGGGACAGGGGTTTCACCCCTCCACTTT. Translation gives CASSNSGTGVSPLHF.

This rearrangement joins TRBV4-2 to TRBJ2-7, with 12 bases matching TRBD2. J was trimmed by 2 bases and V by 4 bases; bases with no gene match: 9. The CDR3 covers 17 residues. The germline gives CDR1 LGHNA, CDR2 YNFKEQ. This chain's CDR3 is CASSPKTSGGAPYEQYF. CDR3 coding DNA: TGTGCCAGCAGCCCCAAGACTAGCGGGGGCGCTCCCTACGAGCAGTACTTC.

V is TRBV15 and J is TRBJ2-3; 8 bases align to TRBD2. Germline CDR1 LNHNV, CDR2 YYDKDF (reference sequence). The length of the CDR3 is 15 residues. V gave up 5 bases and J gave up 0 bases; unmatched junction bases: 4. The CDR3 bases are TGTGCCACCAGCCGCGGGGGGTCTAGCACAGATACGCAGTATTTT. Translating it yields CATSRGGSSTDTQYF. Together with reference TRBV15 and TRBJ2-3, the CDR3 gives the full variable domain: DAMVIQNPRYQVTQFGKPVTLSCSQTLNHNVMYWYQQKSSQAPKLLFHYYDKDFNNEADTPDNFQSRRPNTSFCFLDIRSPGLGDTAMYLCATSRGGSSTDTQYFGPGTRLTVL.

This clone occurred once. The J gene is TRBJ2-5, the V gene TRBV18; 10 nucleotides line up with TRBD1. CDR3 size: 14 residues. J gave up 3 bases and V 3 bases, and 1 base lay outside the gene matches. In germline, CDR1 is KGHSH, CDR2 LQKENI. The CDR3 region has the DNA TGTGCCAGCTCACCGGGACAGGGGAAAGAGACCCAGTACTTC. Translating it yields CASSPGQGKETQYF.

CDR3 sequence (DNA): TGCGCCAGCAGCCAAGATCTATGGGGGGGCAGTTACAATGAGCAGTTCTTC. The encoded protein is CASSQDLWGGSYNEQFF. V gene TRBV4-1 combines with J gene TRBJ2-1; perhaps TRBD2 as D (7 bases). CDR3 length equals 17 residues. Deletions cut 0 bases from V and 4 bases from J, with 16 bases between. The germline CDR1 and CDR2 sequences are MGHRA and YSYEKL.

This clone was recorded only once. The CDR3 nucleotides are TGTGCCAGTAGTTGGGCGGGGGGGCGTCCAGATACGCAGTATTTT. Amino acids: CASSWAGGRPDTQYF. The V and J genes are TRBV19 and TRBJ2-3; 9 bases fit TRBD2. The CDR3 contains 15 residues. In germline, CDR1 is LNHDA, CDR2 SQIVND (reference sequence). With V trimmed by 5 bases and J by 4 bases, 7 bases remained unmatched.

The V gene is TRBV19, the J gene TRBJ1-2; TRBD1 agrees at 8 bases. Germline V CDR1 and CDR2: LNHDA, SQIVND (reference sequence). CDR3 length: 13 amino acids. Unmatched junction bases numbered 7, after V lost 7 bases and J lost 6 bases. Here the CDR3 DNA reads TGTGCCAGTACCGCGGACAGGGTACATGGCTACACCTTC. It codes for CASTADRVHGYTF.

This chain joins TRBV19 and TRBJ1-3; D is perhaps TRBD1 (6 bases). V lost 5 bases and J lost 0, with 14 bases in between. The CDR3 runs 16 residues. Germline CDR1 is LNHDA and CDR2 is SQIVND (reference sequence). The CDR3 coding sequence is TGTGCCAGTAGTGCCGGGACACCAGCCTCTGGAAACACCATATATTTT. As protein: CASSAGTPASGNTIYF.

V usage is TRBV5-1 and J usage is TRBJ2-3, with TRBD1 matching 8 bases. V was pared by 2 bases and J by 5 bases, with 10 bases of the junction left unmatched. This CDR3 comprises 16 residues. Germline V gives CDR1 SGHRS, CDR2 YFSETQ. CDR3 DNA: TGCGCCAGCAGCTTCTCAGGCAGGGGGCGTGGAGATACGCAGTATTTT. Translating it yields CASSFSGRGRGDTQYF.

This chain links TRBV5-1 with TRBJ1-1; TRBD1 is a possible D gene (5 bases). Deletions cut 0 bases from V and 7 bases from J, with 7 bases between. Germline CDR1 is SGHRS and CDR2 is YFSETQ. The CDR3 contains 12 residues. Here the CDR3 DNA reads TGCGCCAGCAGCTTGGTCCAGGGTGAAGCTTTCTTT. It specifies CASSLVQGEAFF.

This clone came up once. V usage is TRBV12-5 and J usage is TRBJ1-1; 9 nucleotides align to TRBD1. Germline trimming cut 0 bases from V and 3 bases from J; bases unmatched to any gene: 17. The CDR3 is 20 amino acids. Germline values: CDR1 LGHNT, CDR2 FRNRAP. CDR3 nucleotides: TGTGCTAGTGGTTTGGTACGTTTCATCACAGGGGGCTTTCGGCACACTGAAGCTTTCTTT. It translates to CASGLVRFITGGFRHTEAFF. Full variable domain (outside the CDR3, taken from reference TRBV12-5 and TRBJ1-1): DARVTQTPRHKVTEMGQEVTMRCQPILGHNTVFWYRQTMMQGLELLAYFRNRAPLDDSGMPKDRFSAEMPDATLATLKIQPSEPRDSAVYFCASGLVRFITGGFRHTEAFFGQGTRLTVV.